This T cell receptor (beta chain) was obtained from a study of T cell changes during pregnancy in multiple sclerosis. Repertoires were generated with immunoSEQ multiplex PCR, while TCRdb's copy carries only in-frame clones and drops some. Of approximately 37,000 clones listed, about 91% are singletons. The CDR3 extends over 13 amino acids. The germline gives CDR1 LNHDA, CDR2 SQIVND (reference sequence). V lost 5 bases, J lost 1 base, and 8 bases lay in between. This clonotype originated in a female donor with multiple sclerosis, enrolled in a pregnancy study. The chain joins TRBV19 to TRBJ1-2; perhaps TRBD1 as D (5 bases). This sample comprised CD4+ T cells from peripheral blood mononuclear cells, obtained in the first trimester of pregnancy. The CDR3 DNA sequence: TGTGCCAGTAGTGGACACGATAACTATGGCTACACCTTC. Its protein product is CASSGHDNYGYTF.